The clone carrying this TCR beta chain was counted between two and nine times. The antigen is not known. The CDR3 has 14 residues. Trimming cost V 3 bases and J 3 bases, with 9 bases left between them. The sample is drawn from a study of response to subunit inactivated influenza vaccine. Study-level results: The authors suggested that few new T cells are recruited per seasonal influenza vaccination.

TCRdb itself ran the RT-PCR reads through MiXCR, one entry per CDR3 protein. Of 650,000 to 800,000 distinct CDR3 sequences in the sample, approximately 17% are singletons; the top ten hold 11%. This sequence joins TRBV12-3 or TRBV12-4 and TRBJ2-1, with a weak D call TRBD2 (5 bases). The receptor comes from a man aged 50-59 years who received an inactivated influenza vaccine. Here the sequenced sample was PBMCs from blood, taken 5 days after vaccination. CDR3 coding DNA: TGTGCCAGCAGTTTGTTGAGCGGCTACAATGAGCAGTTCTTC. Translated: CASSLLSGYNEQFF.